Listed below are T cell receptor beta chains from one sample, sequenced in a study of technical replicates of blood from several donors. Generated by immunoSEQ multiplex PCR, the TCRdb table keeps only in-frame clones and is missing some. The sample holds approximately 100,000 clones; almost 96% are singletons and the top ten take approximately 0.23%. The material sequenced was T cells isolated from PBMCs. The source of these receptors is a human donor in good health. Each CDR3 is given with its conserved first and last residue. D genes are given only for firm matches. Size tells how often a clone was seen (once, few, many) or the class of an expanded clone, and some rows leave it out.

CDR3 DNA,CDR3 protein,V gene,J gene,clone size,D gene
TGTGCCAGCACCCGGGGGGCAGACTACGAGCAGTACTTC,CASTRGADYEQYF,TRBV9,TRBJ2-7,.,.
TGTGCCAGCTTGGAAATTTCGGCACTAGCGGGAGAGGTGCGCACCGGGGAGCTGTTTTTT,CASLEISALAGEVRTGELFF,TRBV7-8,TRBJ2-2,.,TRBD2
TGTGCCAGCAGTGGACCTGAGGAAGCGGGAGGCTACACCTTC,CASSGPEEAGGYTF,TRBV2,TRBJ1-2,.,.
TGCGCCAGCAGCTTTGGACTAGCGGGGGGACAAGAGACCCAGTACTTC,CASSFGLAGGQETQYF,TRBV5-1,TRBJ2-5,.,TRBD2
TGTGCCAGCAGCCCAAACCCCCGGGACACCTACGAGCAGTACTTC,CASSPNPRDTYEQYF,TRBV27,TRBJ2-7,.,.
TGTGCCAGCAGCGCCTCTCCACATCGGGAGGTTGCAGATACGCAGTATTTT,CASSASPHREVADTQYF,TRBV7-3,TRBJ2-3,.,TRBD2
TGCGCCAGCAGCTTGGAAGACATGGATTATACCGGGGAGCTGTTTTTT,CASSLEDMDYTGELFF,TRBV5-1,TRBJ2-2,.,.
TGCGCCAGCAGCCAAGATCTTGGGGGGGCGCGGGGCTACACCTTC,CASSQDLGGARGYTF,TRBV4-1,TRBJ1-2,.,.
TGTGCCAGTAGTCCTGACAGGGGCGTTTACAATGAGCAGTTCTTC,CASSPDRGVYNEQFF,TRBV19,TRBJ2-1,.,TRBD1
TGCGCCAGCAGCAGCCCGGGGTGGGACAGGAGTTACGAGCAGTACTTC,CASSSPGWDRSYEQYF,TRBV5-1,TRBJ2-7,once,TRBD1
TGTGCCAGCAGTGTCGGGGAGGGAGATACGCAGTATTTT,CASSVGEGDTQYF,TRBV2,TRBJ2-3,.,TRBD2
TGTGCCAGCAGCGAAAACAGTTACGAGCAGTACTTC,CASSENSYEQYF,TRBV9,TRBJ2-7,.,.
TGTGCCAGCAGTGATGGGACAGGTGGGATAAAGTTAGGAAACACCATATATTTT,CASSDGTGGIKLGNTIYF,TRBV6-1,TRBJ1-3,.,TRBD1
TGCGCCAGCAGCCGAGGGGACAGAACATATGGCTACACCTTC,CASSRGDRTYGYTF,TRBV5-1,TRBJ1-2,.,TRBD1
TGTGCCAGCTCTTCTCCCGGGGGGAGCTACGAGCAGTACTTC,CASSSPGGSYEQYF,TRBV18,TRBJ2-7,.,TRBD2
TGTGCCAGCAGTTACGCGGCACTGACAGCATACGAGCAGTACTTC,CASSYAALTAYEQYF,TRBV6-6,TRBJ2-7,.,.
TGTGCCAGTAGTATAGCAGTTCAAGAGACCCAGTACTTC,CASSIAVQETQYF,TRBV19,TRBJ2-5,.,.
TGCGCCAGCAGCTTGTCTGGTAGCTGGACAGTAATACAAGAGACCCAGTACTTC,CASSLSGSWTVIQETQYF,TRBV5-1,TRBJ2-5,.,.
TGTGCCAGCAGTTACTCGACTCTCAATGAGCAGTTCTTC,CASSYSTLNEQFF,TRBV6-5,TRBJ2-1,.,.
TGCGCCAGCAGCTTGGCGGCCAATAGCCCTACCGGCTACACCTTC,CASSLAANSPTGYTF,TRBV5-1,TRBJ1-2,.,.
TGTGCCAGCAGCTCCCTACTTAGGGGAAATGGCAATCAGCCCCAGCATTTT,CASSSLLRGNGNQPQHF,TRBV7-3,TRBJ1-5,.,.
TGTGCCAGCAGCTTGGGGGGGGGACAAGAGACCCAGTACTTC,CASSLGGGQETQYF,TRBV5-6,TRBJ2-5,once,TRBD2
TGTGCCAGCACGGGGGACAGTCGAAGGGGGGAGTTAGCCGGTCAGCCCCAGCATTTT,CASTGDSRRGELAGQPQHF,TRBV19,TRBJ1-5,.,TRBD1
TGCGCCAGCAGCACGGGGATGGGGACAGGGGTCTACTATGGCTACACCTTC,CASSTGMGTGVYYGYTF,TRBV5-1,TRBJ1-2,.,TRBD1
TGTGCCAGCAGCGTAGAACAGGGCCTACTTAACACTGAAGCTTTCTTT,CASSVEQGLLNTEAFF,TRBV9,TRBJ1-1,few,.
TGTGCCAGCAGCGTAGATTCGAGAAGGGGGTACAATGAGCAGTTCTTC,CASSVDSRRGYNEQFF,TRBV9,TRBJ2-1,.,.
TGTGCCAGCAGCTTCCTTTCTGAGCAGTTCTTC,CASSFLSEQFF,TRBV5-4,TRBJ2-1,.,.
TGTGCCAGTAGTCTGTGGACAGGGCTTAACTATGGCTACACCTTC,CASSLWTGLNYGYTF,TRBV19,TRBJ1-2,.,TRBD1
TGTGCCAGCAGCTCCCGACAGGGGCGGAATGGCTACACCTTC,CASSSRQGRNGYTF,TRBV7-2,TRBJ1-2,.,TRBD1
TGTGCCAGGTCTATGAGACAGGGGGCCAATCAGCCCCAGCATTTT,CARSMRQGANQPQHF,TRBV6-8,TRBJ1-5,once,TRBD1
TGCGCCAGCAGCCAGCGGGGGGGATCCATGAACACTGAAGCTTTCTTT,CASSQRGGSMNTEAFF,TRBV4-1,TRBJ1-1,few,.
TGTGCCAGCAGCCGGGTCTTACAAGAGACCCAGTACTTC,CASSRVLQETQYF,TRBV7-9,TRBJ2-5,.,.
TGTGCCAGCAGTGAATCGGTTAGGGGTGAGCAGTTCTTC,CASSESVRGEQFF,TRBV25-1,TRBJ2-1,.,.
TGTGCCAGCAGGGGATTAGCGGGAGGGCCCGTAAGAGAGACCCAGTACTTC,CASRGLAGGPVRETQYF,TRBV2,TRBJ2-5,.,TRBD2
TGTGCCAGCAGCCTTCGACAGGGGAGGACTGAAGCTTTCTTT,CASSLRQGRTEAFF,TRBV11-2,TRBJ1-1,once,TRBD1
TGTGCCAGCAGCCGCCCGGATGCAGGGGTACACGAGCAGTACTTC,CASSRPDAGVHEQYF,TRBV7-9,TRBJ2-7,.,.
TGTGCCTGCCCAAGAGGTGCTCATGGCTACACCTTC,CACPRGAHGYTF,TRBV30,TRBJ1-2,.,.
TGTGCCAGCAGTGCCCCGGGACTAGAATACAATGAGCAGTTCTTC,CASSAPGLEYNEQFF,TRBV25-1,TRBJ2-1,.,TRBD2
TGCAGCGTCTTCACCGGGGAGCTGTTTTTT,CSVFTGELFF,TRBV29-1,TRBJ2-2,once,.
TGCGCCAGCAGCTCCCGCCCAACAGGGGCGAGTTACAATGAGCAGTTCTTC,CASSSRPTGASYNEQFF,TRBV5-1,TRBJ2-1,.,TRBD1
TGTGCCAGCAGTGACCGAGGGACAGGGACGAACACCGGGGAGCTGTTTTTT,CASSDRGTGTNTGELFF,TRBV6-1,TRBJ2-2,once,TRBD1
TGCGCCAGCAGCTTGGCAGGGACAGTAACTGGTGCGGAGGAGCAGTACTTC,CASSLAGTVTGAEEQYF,TRBV5-1,TRBJ2-7,.,TRBD1
TGTGCCAGCAGCTTAGAGGGTCGACAGGGGAACTATGGCTACACCTTC,CASSLEGRQGNYGYTF,TRBV11-3,TRBJ1-2,.,TRBD1
TGTGCCAGCAGCGAAGAAACGGCAGGGGGCCGCTACGAGCAGTACTTC,CASSEETAGGRYEQYF,TRBV21-1,TRBJ2-7,.,.
TGTGCCAGCAGCCCGGGGACAGGGTTAAATTCACCCCTCCACTTT,CASSPGTGLNSPLHF,TRBV13,TRBJ1-6,.,TRBD1
TGTGCCAGCAGCTTGACTAGCCGGAATGAGCAGTTCTTC,CASSLTSRNEQFF,TRBV7-2,TRBJ2-1,.,TRBD2
TGTGCCAGCAGCCCCCTGGGGACAGAAGAGACCCAGTACTTC,CASSPLGTEETQYF,TRBV9,TRBJ2-5,.,TRBD1
TGCGCCAGCAGTGAGTCAAGGGGATATCCCGGGGAGCTGTTTTTT,CASSESRGYPGELFF,TRBV10-1,TRBJ2-2,once,.
TGTGCCAGCAGCCAAGGGTTGGAGGACTCGAGCTACGAGCAGTACTTC,CASSQGLEDSSYEQYF,TRBV4-2,TRBJ2-7,.,.
TGCGCCAGCAGCCCTCGTTCTAGCGGGAGATATTACGAGCAGTACTTC,CASSPRSSGRYYEQYF,TRBV5-1,TRBJ2-7,.,TRBD2
TGTGCCAGCAGTGAAGCGCCAGACAGCTCCTACGAGCAGTACTTC,CASSEAPDSSYEQYF,TRBV2,TRBJ2-7,.,.
TGCAGCGCCGACTCTTACGCAGATACGCAGTATTTT,CSADSYADTQYF,TRBV29-1,TRBJ2-3,.,.
TGTGCCAGTCAATTACAGGGGAAGGCCAGATTC,CASQLQGKARF,TRBV2,TRBJ2-7,few,TRBD1
TGTGCCATCATACAGGAGAACTATGGCTACACCTTC,CAIIQENYGYTF,TRBV2,TRBJ1-2,.,.
TGCGCCAGCCCCTATTATTTGTATTTT,CASPYYLYF,TRBV5-1,TRBJ2-3,.,.
TGTGCCAGCAGCCCCACCGGGGGCGGGGGTTATGAAAAACTGTTTTTT,CASSPTGGGGYEKLFF,TRBV7-9,TRBJ1-4,.,.
TGTGCCAGCAGCCTAAGATACAGCCTTAGCACAGATACGCAGTATTTT,CASSLRYSLSTDTQYF,TRBV9,TRBJ2-3,.,.
TGTGCCAGCTACTTCGAGGGGGACAGCTATGGCTACACCTTC,CASYFEGDSYGYTF,TRBV28,TRBJ1-2,.,TRBD1
TGCGCCAGCAGCCAACCTCAGGGGGCCGGGGAGCTGTTTTTT,CASSQPQGAGELFF,TRBV4-1,TRBJ2-2,.,TRBD1